The present T cell receptor (beta chain) was sequenced within a study of control samples from healthy donors and cancer patients. With 2 bases clipped from V and 5 bases from J, the junction kept 9 bases outside the gene matches. The germline V gene has CDR1 SGHRS and CDR2 YFSETQ. This CDR3 spans 15 amino acids. Method: immunoSEQ multiplex PCR; TCRdb's copy keeps in-frame clones and lacks some. The sample holds 100,000 to 150,000 clones, about 90% seen once. The specimen was blood. The rearrangement joins TRBV5-1 to TRBJ2-5; 7 bases agree with TRBD2. The receptor was derived from a man aged 18 to 29 in good health. In nucleotides, the CDR3 is TGCGCCAGCAGCTTTGTGCGGGAGCGTGGGGAGACCCAGTACTTC. It encodes CASSFVRERGETQYF.